This TCR beta chain appears in the sequencing data of a study of blood T cell repertoires in COVID-19. TCRdb's copy holds only in-frame clones and misses some; the assay was immunoSEQ multiplex PCR. The table includes around 480,000 clones, around 88% detected once. The germline gives CDR1 MDHEN, CDR2 SYDVKM. With 5 bases removed from V and 9 bases from J, the gap between germline ends came to 17 bases. This CDR3 contains 15 residues. The receptor was derived from a woman aged 45 to 65 with COVID-19, enrolled during active disease. Sequencing was done on a sample of peripheral blood. This chain uses TRBV28 with TRBJ1-6; D is unclear. The CDR3 sequence: CASSPRSWRSSPLHF. As DNA, the CDR3 is TGTGCCAGCAGTCCCCGAAGCTGGCGGAGTTCACCCCTCCACTTT.